This is a list of T cell receptor beta chains from one sample in a study of blood T cell repertoires in COVID-19. Produced via immunoSEQ multiplex PCR; TCRdb's table is partial and in-frame only. Of approximately 80,000 clones listed, around 90% are singletons. Source material: peripheral blood. The receptors originated from a man aged 35-49 years with acute or convalescent COVID-19. Each CDR3 is given with its conserved first and last residue. The D gene is left open where the match is weak. Not all rows give a size; the values are once, few, many and, for expanded clones, a class.

J: TRBJ1-5; V: TRBV19; D: -; size: -; CDR3: CASSTGTGNQPQHF; DNA: TGTGCCAGTAGTACAGGTACGGGCAATCAGCCCCAGCATTTT
J: TRBJ2-7; V: TRBV5-6; D: TRBD2; size: -; CDR3: CASSLKGTSGGANYEQYF; DNA: TGTGCCAGCAGCTTGAAGGGGACTAGCGGGGGGGCGAACTACGAGCAGTACTTC
J: TRBJ1-5; V: TRBV25-1; D: -; size: -; CDR3: CASSDEPYSNQPQHF; DNA: TGTGCCAGCAGTGATGAACCCTATAGCAATCAGCCCCAGCATTTT
J: TRBJ2-5; V: TRBV6-5; D: TRBD2; size: -; CDR3: CASSYSGGAGGSIQYF; DNA: TGTGCCAGCAGTTACTCGGGGGGCGCGGGGGGAAGTATCCAGTACTTC
J: TRBJ2-3; V: TRBV30; D: TRBD2; size: -; CDR3: CAWAGLAGSTDTQYF; DNA: TGTGCCTGGGCTGGACTAGCGGGGAGCACAGATACGCAGTATTTT
J: TRBJ1-1; V: TRBV6-5; D: -; size: -; CDR3: CASNLGEAGTEAFF; DNA: TGTGCCAGCAACCTAGGGGAGGCTGGCACTGAAGCTTTCTTT
J: TRBJ2-1; V: TRBV30; D: -; size: -; CDR3: CACSTGRNEQFF; DNA: TGTGCCTGTTCCACAGGGCGTAATGAGCAGTTCTTC
J: TRBJ1-6; V: TRBV19; D: -; size: -; CDR3: CASSMRGMPYNSPLHF; DNA: TGTGCCAGTAGTATGCGGGGGATGCCCTATAATTCACCCCTCCACTTT
J: TRBJ1-6; V: TRBV7-6; D: -; size: -; CDR3: CASSPGRGGDSPLHF; DNA: TGTGCCAGCAGCCCGGGGCGGGGGGGCGATTCACCCCTCCACTTT
J: TRBJ2-1; V: TRBV5-4; D: -; size: -; CDR3: CASSSPPRGSDEQFF; DNA: TGTGCCAGCAGCTCACCTCCAAGGGGGTCGGATGAGCAGTTCTTC
J: TRBJ1-3; V: TRBV5-1; D: -; size: medium-sized; CDR3: CASSETGNSGNTIYF; DNA: TGCGCCAGCAGCGAAACGGGGAACTCTGGAAACACCATATATTTT
J: TRBJ2-7; V: TRBV7-9; D: -; size: -; CDR3: CASSPAQGIYEQYF; DNA: TGTGCCAGCAGCCCAGCCCAGGGGATCTACGAGCAGTACTTC
J: TRBJ2-3; V: TRBV7-2; D: TRBD1; size: -; CDR3: CASTLGALRGPDTQYF; DNA: TGTGCCAGCACCCTTGGGGCCCTGAGGGGGCCAGATACGCAGTATTTT
J: TRBJ2-2; V: TRBV7-2; D: -; size: -; CDR3: CASSLALDRNTGELFF; DNA: TGTGCCAGCAGCTTAGCGCTTGACAGGAACACCGGGGAGCTGTTTTTT
J: TRBJ1-4; V: TRBV18; D: TRBD1; size: once; CDR3: CASSPGPPGTGNEKLFF; DNA: TGTGCCAGCTCACCGGGCCCCCCCGGGACAGGGAACGAAAAACTGTTTTTT
J: TRBJ1-2; V: TRBV6-5; D: TRBD1; size: -; CDR3: CASSYRGGNNGYTF; DNA: TGTGCCAGCAGTTACAGAGGGGGCAATAATGGCTACACCTTC
J: TRBJ1-3; V: TRBV23-1; D: TRBD1; size: -; CDR3: CASSHRGLSGNTIYF; DNA: TGCGCCAGCAGCCACAGGGGGCTCTCTGGAAACACCATATATTTT
J: TRBJ2-5; V: TRBV7-2; D: TRBD1; size: few; CDR3: CASSRGQGMGETQYF; DNA: TGTGCCAGCAGCAGGGGACAGGGTATGGGAGAGACCCAGTACTTC
J: TRBJ1-3; V: TRBV15; D: -; size: -; CDR3: CATSRTIGGAGNTIYF; DNA: TGTGCCACCAGCAGAACAATCGGGGGGGCCGGAAACACCATATATTTT
J: TRBJ2-2; V: TRBV15; D: -; size: -; CDR3: CATSRGFRGTGELFF; DNA: TGTGCCACCAGCAGAGGGTTTCGAGGGACCGGGGAGCTGTTTTTT
J: TRBJ2-7; V: TRBV30; D: TRBD1; size: -; CDR3: CAWSVRDRGLEQYF; DNA: TGTGCCTGGAGTGTCCGGGACAGGGGATTGGAGCAGTACTTC
J: TRBJ2-1; V: TRBV11-2; D: -; size: -; CDR3: CASSLVPTGEQFF; DNA: TGTGCCAGCAGCTTAGTTCCCACCGGGGAGCAGTTCTTC
J: TRBJ2-3; V: TRBV7-2; D: TRBD2; size: once; CDR3: CASSLAGADTQYF; DNA: TGTGCCAGCAGCCTAGCGGGAGCGGATACGCAGTATTTT
J: TRBJ1-1; V: TRBV29-1; D: -; size: once; CDR3: CSVDGGRRDTEAFF; DNA: TGCAGCGTTGACGGGGGGCGGAGGGACACTGAAGCTTTCTTT
J: TRBJ2-1; V: TRBV19; D: TRBD2; size: few; CDR3: CASSQAPSGYNEQFF; DNA: TGTGCCAGTAGTCAGGCTCCTAGCGGTTACAATGAGCAGTTCTTC